Here is one T cell receptor (beta chain) with its context. The data stem from a study of blood T cell repertoires in COVID-19. Study information: Sources were T cells, B-cell-depleted T cells, or PBMCs; the material itself was cDNA or gDNA.

Only in-frame clones appear in the TCRdb table, and some are missing; sequencing was by immunoSEQ multiplex PCR. Among more than 95,000 clones listed, 85% were seen once. In Seattle, patients joined the study during active infection and were tracked longitudinally. V trimming: 3 bases; J trimming: 0 bases; junction bases outside the gene matches: 12. The CDR3 spans 20 residues. Germline loops: CDR1 SGHRS, CDR2 YFSETQ. The receptor's source is a woman aged 80 or older with COVID-19, enrolled during active disease. Sequenced: peripheral blood. The J gene is TRBJ2-3, the V gene TRBV5-1; 14 positions match TRBD2. CDR3 sequence (DNA): TGCGCCAGCAGCTACAGACTAGCGGGAGGGCGACCGGCTAGCACAGATACGCAGTATTTT. Translating it yields CASSYRLAGGRPASTDTQYF.